These 24 T cell receptor beta chains share one sample of origin, sequenced in a study of T cell responses to AZD1222 COVID-19 vaccine. The data were produced by immunoSEQ multiplex PCR, yet TCRdb's version contains in-frame clones alone and is incomplete. The repertoire holds about 110,000 clones, with 91% as singletons. This material consisted of peripheral blood, taken on day 0 of AZD1222 vaccination. These receptors came from an adult in good health.

The V gene is TRBV30, the J gene TRBJ2-1, with TRBD1 identical over 10 bases. CDR1 is GTSNPN and CDR2 is SVGIG in the germline V gene (reference sequence). The CDR3 loop spans 15 amino acids. Losses at the gene ends were 4 bases for V and 2 bases for J; bases not matched to a gene: 5. This chain's CDR3 is CAWKTGTGAYNEQFF. DNA of the CDR3: TGTGCCTGGAAAACCGGGACAGGGGCCTACAATGAGCAGTTCTTC.

This CDR3 reads CASSVAGAPETQYF. DNA of the CDR3: TGTGCCAGCAGCGTAGCGGGGGCCCCGGAGACCCAGTACTTC. This chain joins TRBV9 and TRBJ2-5; D might be TRBD1 or TRBD2, each matching 6 bases. Germline lookup yields CDR1 SGDLS and CDR2 YYNGEE. The V and J ends lost 0 bases and 5 bases respectively, with 11 bases between them. The CDR3 runs 14 residues.

V gene TRBV29-1 combines with J gene TRBJ2-5; 8 nucleotides agree with TRBD1. The germline gives CDR1 SQVTM, CDR2 ANQGSEA. The CDR3 runs 12 residues. The ends lost 4 bases at V and 2 bases at J; junction bases unmatched: 0. The CDR3 sequence is CSVGQGQETQYF. In DNA, the CDR3 is TGCAGCGTTGGACAGGGGCAAGAGACCCAGTACTTC.

The chain employs TRBV10-2 and TRBJ1-2; possible D gene TRBD1, 5 bases. Trimming shortened V by 4 bases and J by 4 bases, and 13 bases separated the two germline ends. The CDR3 runs 14 residues. The germline V gene encodes CDR1 WSHSY and CDR2 SAAADI. This CDR3 is CASSGTQGAYGYTF. The CDR3 region has the DNA TGCGCCAGCAGTGGAACTCAGGGAGCCTATGGCTACACCTTC.

V and J are TRBV4-1 and TRBJ1-1, with a possible D match to TRBD1 (6 bases). Looked up from germline, CDR1 is MGHRA and CDR2 is YSYEKL. The CDR3 sequence is 16 residues long. V lost 0 bases, J lost 5 bases, and 16 bases lay in between. CDR3 loop: CASSQESAGVRTEAFF. The CDR3 nucleotides read TGCGCCAGCAGCCAAGAGTCGGCAGGGGTGAGAACTGAAGCTTTCTTT.

This chain uses TRBV5-4 with TRBJ2-2, with D perhaps matching TRBD2 (6 bases). This CDR3 is built from 16 residues. The germline V and J ends were trimmed by 2 bases and 1 base, with 12 bases remaining between them. Looked up from germline, CDR1 is SGHNT and CDR2 is YYREEE (reference sequence). The CDR3 bases are TGTGCCAGCAGCTTCGGACTATCGGTGAACACCGGGGAGCTGTTTTTT. Residues: CASSFGLSVNTGELFF.

The V gene is TRBV18, the J gene TRBJ2-7, with D perhaps TRBD1 (7 bases). Germline assignment: CDR1 KGHSH and CDR2 LQKENI. The CDR3 contains 14 residues. Trimming removed 3 bases from V and 7 bases from J, with 16 bases in between. CDR3 sequence: CASSPGGQVGEQYF. The CDR3 nucleotides read TGTGCCAGCTCACCGGGAGGACAGGTGGGGGAGCAGTACTTC. The full variable domain, in which reference TRBV18 and TRBJ2-7 provide the parts outside the CDR3, is NAGVMQNPRHLVRRRGQEARLRCSPMKGHSHVYWYRQLPEEGLKFMVYLQKENIIDESGMPKERFSAEFPKEGPSILRIQQVVRGDSAAYFCASSPGGQVGEQYFGPGTRLTVT.

The J gene is TRBJ2-7, the V gene TRBV30, with a possible D match to TRBD2 (5 bases). Germline values: CDR1 GTSNPN, CDR2 SVGIG (reference sequence). V gave up 5 bases and J gave up 2 bases, with 7 bases separating them. CDR3 length equals 11 residues. CDR3 nucleotide sequence: TGTGCCTGGGCTAGCACCTACGAGCAGTACTTC. Its translation is CAWASTYEQYF.

The V gene is TRBV24-1, the J gene TRBJ1-6; D might be TRBD1 (6 bases). The CDR3 is 16 residues long. Germline values: CDR1 KGHDR, CDR2 SFDVKD. The V gene lost 7 bases and the J gene lost 7 bases, with 19 bases spanning the gap. CDR3 sequence (DNA): TGTGCCACCAGAAATACGAACAGGGAAAAAAATTCACCCCTCCACTTT. The encoded protein is CATRNTNREKNSPLHF.

This clone was seen more than once but under ten times. The gene calls are TRBV6-2 or TRBV6-3 and TRBJ2-1, with D possibly TRBD2 on 5 matching bases. Germline CDR1 MNHEY, CDR2 SVGEGT. Trimming removed 2 bases at V and 8 bases at J, with 16 bases between. The CDR3 covers 15 residues. For the CDR3, the DNA is TGTGCCAGCAGTTACAAACCGGGGTCGATCGATGAGCAGTTCTTC. This codes for CASSYKPGSIDEQFF.

Concerning this clone: The identical CDR3 is also encoded by other nucleotide sequences in the sample. The chain has TRBV5-1 and TRBJ1-1; 8 nucleotides agree with TRBD1. This CDR3 has 15 amino acids. After removal of 0 bases from V and 2 bases from J, the junction contained 3 bases not matched to a gene. Germline lookup yields CDR1 SGHRS and CDR2 YFSETQ. The CDR3: CASSLAGGSNTEAFF. DNA of the CDR3: TGCGCCAGCAGCTTGGCAGGGGGCTCTAACACTGAAGCTTTCTTT.

The V call is TRBV5-1, the J call TRBJ2-7; perhaps TRBD2 as D (5 bases). The length of the CDR3 is 15 residues. From germline, CDR1 is SGHRS and CDR2 YFSETQ. The V and J ends lost 4 bases and 4 bases respectively, with 18 bases between them. The CDR3 reads CASSPHPGISYEQYF. The CDR3 DNA follows: TGCGCCAGCAGCCCCCATCCCGGGATTAGTTACGAGCAGTACTTC.

V is TRBV6-2 or TRBV6-3 and J is TRBJ1-2; D uncertain. V shed 6 bases and J shed 4 bases, with 15 bases lying between them. Germline loops: CDR1 MNHEY, CDR2 SVGEGT. This CDR3 is built from 14 residues. The chain's CDR3 is CASSPDLVSYGYTF. The CDR3 DNA follows: TGTGCCAGCAGCCCTGATCTCGTGAGCTATGGCTACACCTTC.

The chain is built from TRBV2 and TRBJ2-3; 7 bases are shared with TRBD2. This CDR3 contains 17 residues. Looked up from germline, CDR1 is SNHLY and CDR2 is FYNNEI. Germline trimming cut 6 bases from V and 4 bases from J; bases unmatched to any gene: 16. Here the CDR3 reads CASSNLGGLTGADTQYF. The DNA of the CDR3 is TGTGCCAGCAGCAACCTGGGGGGACTAACGGGGGCAGATACGCAGTATTTT.

V gene TRBV18 combines with J gene TRBJ2-3; D unresolved. This CDR3 is built from 18 residues. V was trimmed by 3 bases and J by 7 bases, leaving 26 bases between them. Germline CDR1 and CDR2: KGHSH and LQKENI. CDR3 nucleotide sequence: TGTGCCAGCTCACCGAACGTCCCGACCGTCCGCAGCTATCATACGCAGTATTTT. This translates into CASSPNVPTVRSYHTQYF.

The V and J genes are TRBV7-9 and TRBJ2-1; TRBD2 matches 8 bases. From germline, CDR1 is SEHNR and CDR2 FQNEAQ (reference sequence). J gave up 8 bases and V 2 bases, and 5 bases lay outside the gene matches. This CDR3 is 14 amino acids long. As DNA, the CDR3 is TGTGCCAGCAGCTTAACGGGGGGGCTCTATGAGCAGTTCTTC. This encodes CASSLTGGLYEQFF.

The rearrangement joins TRBV2 to TRBJ2-7; no clear D gene. Per germline, CDR1 SNHLY and CDR2 FYNNEI. The CDR3 sequence is 12 residues long. Trimming removed 6 bases from V and 1 base from J, with 7 bases in between. As DNA, the CDR3 is TGTGCCAGCAGCCCCGGATCCTACGAGCAGTACTTC. It encodes CASSPGSYEQYF.

This clone was observed once. The chain links TRBV7-8 to TRBJ2-5; D possibly corresponds to TRBD2 (5 bases). Germline V gene data show CDR1 as SGHVS and CDR2 as FQNEAQ. Deletions cut 2 bases from V and 7 bases from J, with 17 bases between. This CDR3 spans 15 amino acids. The CDR3 DNA reads as TGTGCCAGCAGCTTAATCGGGGTTCCTGGGTGGACCCAGTACTTC. It is translated as CASSLIGVPGWTQYF.

V is TRBV5-1 and J is TRBJ1-2; D perhaps matches TRBD1 (6 bases). Between the trimmed V and J ends, which lost 4 bases and 7 bases, there was a span of 11 bases. From germline, CDR1 is SGHRS and CDR2 YFSETQ. The CDR3 totals 12 residues. The CDR3 protein is CASSPEGGGYTF. The CDR3 DNA reads TGCGCCAGCAGCCCGGAAGGGGGTGGCTACACCTTC.

The chain recombines TRBV15 with TRBJ2-1; D is unresolved. This CDR3 has 16 residues. Germline V lookup: CDR1 LNHNV, CDR2 YYDKDF (reference sequence). With 0 bases removed from V and 9 bases from J, the gap between germline ends came to 18 bases. CDR3 DNA: TGTGCCACCAGCAGAGATCAGATCAGCTCCTCCTCTGAGCAGTTCTTC. Residues: CATSRDQISSSSEQFF.

The CDR3 protein is CASSTVGGPRTQYF. The CDR3 region has the DNA TGCGCCAGCAGTACAGTCGGGGGTCCGAGGACCCAGTACTTC. J is TRBJ2-5 and V is TRBV5-1; D might be TRBD2 (6 bases). Germline V gene data show CDR1 as SGHRS and CDR2 as YFSETQ. CDR3 length: 14 amino acids. V lost 5 bases, J lost 7 bases, and 18 bases lay in between. The full variable domain, rest sourced from reference TRBV5-1 and TRBJ2-5, is KAGVTQTPRYLIKTRGQQVTLSCSPISGHRSVSWYQQTPGQGLQFLFEYFSETQRNKGNFPGRFSGRQFSNSRSEMNVSTLELGDSALYLCASSTVGGPRTQYFGPGTRLLVL.

The V call is TRBV10-3, the J call TRBJ1-2; weak D call: TRBD1 (6 bases). With 4 bases removed from V and 8 bases from J, the gap between germline ends came to 20 bases. The germline V gene has CDR1 ENHRY and CDR2 SYGVKD. The CDR3 contains 15 residues. The CDR3 coding sequence is TGTGCCATCAGTGCCCGGTCCGGTCAGGGGTCGGGCTACACCTTC. It is translated as CAISARSGQGSGYTF.

The rearrangement links TRBV10-1 to TRBJ2-1; 10 nucleotides match TRBD2. The V and J ends lost 5 bases and 7 bases, in that order; junction bases with no gene match: 11. In germline, CDR1 is WNHNN, CDR2 SYGVQD (reference sequence). The CDR3 loop spans 16 amino acids. DNA for the CDR3: TGCGCCAGCAGTTCTTCAGCGGGGGGGCCGTTAAATGAGCAGTTCTTC. Protein: CASSSSAGGPLNEQFF.

The rearrangement uses TRBV13 and TRBJ2-3; 10 bases are a match to TRBD2. The germline V gene has CDR1 PRHDT and CDR2 FYEKMQ (reference sequence). The CDR3 covers 14 residues. Unmatched junction bases numbered 9, after V lost 6 bases and J lost 9 bases. This chain's CDR3 is CASRGAGGPYTQYF. In nucleotides, the CDR3 is TGTGCCAGCAGAGGAGCGGGGGGGCCTTACACGCAGTATTTT.